This T cell receptor (beta chain) was observed in a study of T cell changes during pregnancy in multiple sclerosis. V lost 2 bases to trimming and J lost 1 base; unmatched junction nucleotides: 3. CDR3 length equals 15 residues. Germline CDR1 reads SGHTA; CDR2 reads FQGTGA. Sequencing used immunoSEQ multiplex PCR; TCRdb keeps in-frame clones, though not all of them. Seen here are about 42,000 clones, approximately 90% observed once, and the top ten hold roughly 1.2%. The rearrangement joins TRBV7-3 to TRBJ2-5; TRBD1 matches at 8 bases. Material: CD4+ T cells from peripheral blood mononuclear cells, obtained in the second trimester of pregnancy. The sequence derives from a female donor with multiple sclerosis, enrolled in a pregnancy study. CDR3 in amino acids: CASSLGTGIQETQYF. DNA of the CDR3: TGTGCCAGCAGCTTAGGGACAGGCATCCAAGAGACCCAGTACTTC.